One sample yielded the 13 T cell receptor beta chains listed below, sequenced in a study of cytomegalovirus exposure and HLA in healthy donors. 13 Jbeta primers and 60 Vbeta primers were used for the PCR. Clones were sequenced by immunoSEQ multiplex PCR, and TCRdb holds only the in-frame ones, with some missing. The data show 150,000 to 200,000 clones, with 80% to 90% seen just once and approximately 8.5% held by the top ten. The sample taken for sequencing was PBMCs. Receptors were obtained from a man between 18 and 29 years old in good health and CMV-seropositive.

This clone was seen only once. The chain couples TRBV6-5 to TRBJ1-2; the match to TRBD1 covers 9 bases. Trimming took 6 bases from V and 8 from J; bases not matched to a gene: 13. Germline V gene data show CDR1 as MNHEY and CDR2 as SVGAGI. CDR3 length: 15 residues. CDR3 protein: CASRPTGTGGRGYTF. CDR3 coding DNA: TGTGCCAGCAGGCCAACCGGCACAGGGGGCAGGGGCTACACCTTC.

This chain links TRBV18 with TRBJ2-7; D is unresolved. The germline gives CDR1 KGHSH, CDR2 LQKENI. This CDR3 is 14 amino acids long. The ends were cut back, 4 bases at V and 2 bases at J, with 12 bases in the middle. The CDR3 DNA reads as TGTGCCAGCTCACGACCGGCGGAGACCTACGAGCAGTACTTC. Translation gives CASSRPAETYEQYF.

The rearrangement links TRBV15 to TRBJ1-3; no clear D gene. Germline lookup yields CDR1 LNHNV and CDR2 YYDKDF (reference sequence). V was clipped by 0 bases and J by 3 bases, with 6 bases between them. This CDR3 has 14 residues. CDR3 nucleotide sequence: TGTGCCACCAGCAGAGATCCTGTTGGAAACACCATATATTTT. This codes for CATSRDPVGNTIYF. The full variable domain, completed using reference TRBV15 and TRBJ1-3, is DAMVIQNPRYQVTQFGKPVTLSCSQTLNHNVMYWYQQKSSQAPKLLFHYYDKDFNNEADTPDNFQSRRPNTSFCFLDIRSPGLGDTAMYLCATSRDPVGNTIYFGEGSWLTVV.

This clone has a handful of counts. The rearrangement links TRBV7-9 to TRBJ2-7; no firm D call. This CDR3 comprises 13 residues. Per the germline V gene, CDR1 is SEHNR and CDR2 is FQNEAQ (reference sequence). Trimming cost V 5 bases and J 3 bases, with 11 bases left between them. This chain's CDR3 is CASSGQDDYEQYF. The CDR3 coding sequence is TGTGCCAGCAGCGGGCAGGATGACTACGAGCAGTACTTC.

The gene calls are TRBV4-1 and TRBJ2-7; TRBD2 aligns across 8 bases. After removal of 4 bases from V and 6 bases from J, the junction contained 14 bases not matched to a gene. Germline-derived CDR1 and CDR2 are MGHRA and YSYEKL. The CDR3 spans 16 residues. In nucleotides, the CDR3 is TGCGCCAGCAGCCCATGGACTAGCAAGGGGTCTGGCGAGCAGTACTTC. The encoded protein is CASSPWTSKGSGEQYF.

The CDR3: CASSEDWGQNYEQYF. The DNA for the CDR3 is TGTGCCAGCAGTGAAGATTGGGGACAAAACTACGAGCAGTACTTC. J is TRBJ2-7 and V is TRBV2, with a weak D call TRBD1 (6 bases). CDR1 SNHLY and CDR2 FYNNEI come from the germline V gene. The CDR3 length is 15 residues. The V and J ends lost 1 base and 3 bases respectively, with 13 bases between them. The variable domain in full, completed from reference TRBV2 and TRBJ2-7, reads EPEVTQTPSHQVTQMGQEVILRCVPISNHLYFYWYRQILGQKVEFLVSFYNNEISEKSEIFDDQFSVERPDGSNFTLKIRSTKLEDSAMYFCASSEDWGQNYEQYFGPGTRLTVT.

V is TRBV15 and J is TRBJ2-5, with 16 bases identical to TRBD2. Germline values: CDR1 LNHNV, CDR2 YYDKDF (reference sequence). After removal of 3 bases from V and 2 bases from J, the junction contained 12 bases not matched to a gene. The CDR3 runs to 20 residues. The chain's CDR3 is CATSSSPGLAGGQRQETQYF. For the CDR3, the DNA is TGTGCCACCAGCAGCTCACCGGGACTAGCGGGGGGGCAGCGGCAAGAGACCCAGTACTTC.

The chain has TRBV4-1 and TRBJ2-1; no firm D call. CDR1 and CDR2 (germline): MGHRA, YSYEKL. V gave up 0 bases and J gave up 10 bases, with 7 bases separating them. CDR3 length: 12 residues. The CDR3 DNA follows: TGCGCCAGCAGCCAAGATGGCACCGAGCAGTTCTTC. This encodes CASSQDGTEQFF.

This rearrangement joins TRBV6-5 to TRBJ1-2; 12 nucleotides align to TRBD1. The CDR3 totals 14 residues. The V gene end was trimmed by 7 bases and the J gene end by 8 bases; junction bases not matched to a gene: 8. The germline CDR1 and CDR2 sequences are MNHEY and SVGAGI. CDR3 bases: TGTGCCAGCAATCCGGGACAGGGGGCGCCGGGCTACACCTTC. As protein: CASNPGQGAPGYTF.

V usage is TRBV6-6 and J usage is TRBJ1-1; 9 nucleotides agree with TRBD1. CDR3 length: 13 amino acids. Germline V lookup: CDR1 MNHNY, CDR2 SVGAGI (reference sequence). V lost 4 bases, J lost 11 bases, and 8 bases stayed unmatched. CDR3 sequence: CASSFEQGARAFF. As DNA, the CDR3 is TGTGCCAGCAGTTTCGAACAGGGGGCGCGGGCTTTCTTT.

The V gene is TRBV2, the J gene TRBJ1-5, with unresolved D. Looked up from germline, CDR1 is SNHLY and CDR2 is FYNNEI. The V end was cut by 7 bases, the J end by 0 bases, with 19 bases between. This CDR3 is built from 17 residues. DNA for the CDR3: TGTGCCAGCACTCCAGAGGGAGCTACCTATAGCAATCAGCCCCAGCATTTT. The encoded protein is CASTPEGATYSNQPQHF.

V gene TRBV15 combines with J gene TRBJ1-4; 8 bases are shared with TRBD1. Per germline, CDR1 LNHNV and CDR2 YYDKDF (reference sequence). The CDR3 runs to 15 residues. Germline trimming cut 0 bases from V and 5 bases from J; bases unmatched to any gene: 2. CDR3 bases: TGTGCCACCAGCAGAGACCGGGACAGGAATGAAAAACTGTTTTTT. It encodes CATSRDRDRNEKLFF.

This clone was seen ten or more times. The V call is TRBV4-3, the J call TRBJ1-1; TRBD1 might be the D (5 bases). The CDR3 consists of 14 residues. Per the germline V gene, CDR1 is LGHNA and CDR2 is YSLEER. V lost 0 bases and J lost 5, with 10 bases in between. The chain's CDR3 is CASSQDTGGTEAFF. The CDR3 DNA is TGCGCCAGCAGCCAAGATACGGGGGGGACTGAAGCTTTCTTT.